This T cell receptor beta chain was observed in a study of cytomegalovirus exposure and HLA in healthy donors. With respect to this clone: Its target is not known.

The ends were cut back, 1 base at V and 6 bases at J, with 8 bases in the middle. CDR1 and CDR2 from the germline V gene are SGHRS and YFSETQ. This CDR3 spans 14 amino acids. General study points: Altogether, 150 to 200 TCR beta chains were recorded as cytomegalovirus-associated.

Clones were read by immunoSEQ multiplex PCR, and TCRdb kept only the in-frame ones, dropping some. Found here are around 250,000 clones, 90% of them singletons; the top ten hold 0.35% to 0.4%. The sequence derives from a young woman in good health and CMV-seronegative. Sequencing used PBMCs. The chain couples TRBV5-1 to TRBJ1-6, with D possibly matching TRBD1 (6 bases). DNA for the CDR3: TGCGCCAGCAGCTTGCAGGGGTTTAATTCACCCCTCCACTTT. This encodes CASSLQGFNSPLHF.